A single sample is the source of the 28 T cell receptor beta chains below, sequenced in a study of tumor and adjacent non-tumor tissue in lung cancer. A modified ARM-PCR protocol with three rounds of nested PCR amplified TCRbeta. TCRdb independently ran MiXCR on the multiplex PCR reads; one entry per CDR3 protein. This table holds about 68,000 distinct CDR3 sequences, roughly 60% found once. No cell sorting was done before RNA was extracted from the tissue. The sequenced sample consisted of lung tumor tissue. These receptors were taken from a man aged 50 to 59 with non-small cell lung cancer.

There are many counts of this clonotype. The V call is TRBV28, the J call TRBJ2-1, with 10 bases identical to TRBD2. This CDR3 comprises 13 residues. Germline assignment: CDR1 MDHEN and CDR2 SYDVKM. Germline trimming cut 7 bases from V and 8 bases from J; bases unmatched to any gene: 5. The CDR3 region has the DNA TGTGCCAGCACTAGCGGGAGCTCTGATGAGCAGTTCTTC. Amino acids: CASTSGSSDEQFF. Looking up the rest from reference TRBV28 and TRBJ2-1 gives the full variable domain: DVKVTQSSRYLVKRTGEKVFLECVQDMDHENMFWYRQDPGLGLRLIYFSYDVKMKEKGDIPEGYSVSREKKERFSLILESASTNQTSMYLCASTSGSSDEQFFGPGTRLTVL.

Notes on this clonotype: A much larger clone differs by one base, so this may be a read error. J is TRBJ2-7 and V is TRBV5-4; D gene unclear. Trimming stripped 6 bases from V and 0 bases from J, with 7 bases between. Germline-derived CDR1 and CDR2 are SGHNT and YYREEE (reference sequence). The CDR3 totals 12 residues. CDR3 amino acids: CASNYNSYEQYF. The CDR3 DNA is TGTGCCAGCAACTATAACTCCTACGAGCAGTACTTC.

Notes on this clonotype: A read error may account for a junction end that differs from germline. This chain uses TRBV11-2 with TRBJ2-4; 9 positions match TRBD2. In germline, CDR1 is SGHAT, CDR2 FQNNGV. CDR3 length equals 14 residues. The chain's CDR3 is CAISFSGLAGFRYF. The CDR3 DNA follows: TGTGCCATCAGCTTTTCGGGACTAGCTGGATTTCGGTACTTC.

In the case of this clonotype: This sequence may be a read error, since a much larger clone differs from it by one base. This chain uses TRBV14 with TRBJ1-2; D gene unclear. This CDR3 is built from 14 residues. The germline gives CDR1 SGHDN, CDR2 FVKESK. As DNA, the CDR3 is TGTGCCACCAGCCAAGATAGTACGGTCTATGGCTACACCTTC. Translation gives CATSQDSTVYGYTF. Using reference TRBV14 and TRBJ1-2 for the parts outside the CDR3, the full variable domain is EAGVTQFPSHSVIEKGQTVTLRCDPISGHDNLYWYRRVMGKEIKFLLHFVKESKQDESGMPNNRFLAERTGGTYSTLKVQPAELEDSGVYFCATSQDSTVYGYTFGSGTRLTVV.

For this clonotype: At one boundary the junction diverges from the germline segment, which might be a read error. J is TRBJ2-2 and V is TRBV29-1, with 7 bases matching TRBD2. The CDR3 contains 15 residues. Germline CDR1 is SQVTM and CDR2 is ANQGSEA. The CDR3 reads CIVDYGGGNTWELFF. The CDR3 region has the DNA TGCATCGTTGATTATGGGGGAGGGAACACTTGGGAGCTGTTTTTT.

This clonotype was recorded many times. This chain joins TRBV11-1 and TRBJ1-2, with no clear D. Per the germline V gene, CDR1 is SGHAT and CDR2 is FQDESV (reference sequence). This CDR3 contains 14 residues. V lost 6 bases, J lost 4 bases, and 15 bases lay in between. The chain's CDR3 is CASSHSGVGYGYTF. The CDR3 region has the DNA TGTGCCAGCAGTCATTCGGGAGTTGGCTATGGCTACACCTTC.

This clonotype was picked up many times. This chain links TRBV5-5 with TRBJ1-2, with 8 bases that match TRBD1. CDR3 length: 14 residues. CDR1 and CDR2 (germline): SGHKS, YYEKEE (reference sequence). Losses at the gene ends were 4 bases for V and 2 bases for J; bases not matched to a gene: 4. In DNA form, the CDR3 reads TGTGCCAGCAGCCTCCGGACAGGGAACTATGGCTACACCTTC. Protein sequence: CASSLRTGNYGYTF.

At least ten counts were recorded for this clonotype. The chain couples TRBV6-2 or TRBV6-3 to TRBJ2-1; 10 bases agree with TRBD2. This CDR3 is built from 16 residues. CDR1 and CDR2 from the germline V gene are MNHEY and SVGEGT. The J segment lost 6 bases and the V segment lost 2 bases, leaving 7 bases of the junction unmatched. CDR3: CASSYRLAGAGNEQFF. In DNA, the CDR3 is TGTGCCAGCAGTTACAGGCTAGCGGGAGCTGGCAATGAGCAGTTCTTC.

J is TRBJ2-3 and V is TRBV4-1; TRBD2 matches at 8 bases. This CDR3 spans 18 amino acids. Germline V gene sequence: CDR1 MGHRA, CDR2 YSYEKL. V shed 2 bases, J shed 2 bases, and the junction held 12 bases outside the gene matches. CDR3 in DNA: TGCGCCAGCAGCCAATCCATTGGTAGCGGGGTGACCACAGATACGCAGTATTTT. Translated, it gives CASSQSIGSGVTTDTQYF.

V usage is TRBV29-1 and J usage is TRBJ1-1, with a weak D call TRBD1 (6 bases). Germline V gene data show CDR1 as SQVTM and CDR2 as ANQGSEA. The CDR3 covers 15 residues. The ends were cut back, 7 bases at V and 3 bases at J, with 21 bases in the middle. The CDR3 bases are TGCAGCGCTGGGACCCAGGGGTGGGGGGACACTGAAGCTTTCTTT. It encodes CSAGTQGWGDTEAFF.

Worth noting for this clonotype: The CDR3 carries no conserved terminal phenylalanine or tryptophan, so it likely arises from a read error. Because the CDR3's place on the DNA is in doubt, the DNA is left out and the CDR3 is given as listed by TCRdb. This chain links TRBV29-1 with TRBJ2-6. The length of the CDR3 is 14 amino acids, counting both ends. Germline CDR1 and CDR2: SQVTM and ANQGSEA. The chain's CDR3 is CSVGELGGANVQTL.

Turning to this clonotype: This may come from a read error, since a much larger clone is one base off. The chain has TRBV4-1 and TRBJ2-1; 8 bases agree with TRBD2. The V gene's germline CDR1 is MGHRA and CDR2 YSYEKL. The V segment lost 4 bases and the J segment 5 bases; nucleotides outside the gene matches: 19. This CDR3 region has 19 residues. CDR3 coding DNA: TGCGCCAGCAGCCTCGGCGTCCTTGGGGGAGCGGGAGTTAACAATGAGCAGTTCTTC. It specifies CASSLGVLGGAGVNNEQFF.

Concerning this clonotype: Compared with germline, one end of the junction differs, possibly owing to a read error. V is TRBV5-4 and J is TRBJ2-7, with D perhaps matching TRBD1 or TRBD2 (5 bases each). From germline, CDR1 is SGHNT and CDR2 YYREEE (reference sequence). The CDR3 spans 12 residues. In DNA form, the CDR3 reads TGTGCCGGCAGCTTGGGGGTGGGTGAGCAGTACTTC. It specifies CAGSLGVGEQYF.

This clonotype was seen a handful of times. Here the CDR3 DNA reads TGTGCCAGCAGCTTGCGGACCACCGGGGAGCTGTTTTTT. It translates to CASSLRTTGELFF. This sequence joins TRBV7-2 and TRBJ2-2; D ambiguous. With 3 bases removed from V and 4 bases from J, the gap between germline ends came to 6 bases. The CDR3 sequence is 13 residues long. Germline values: CDR1 SGHTA, CDR2 FQGNSA.

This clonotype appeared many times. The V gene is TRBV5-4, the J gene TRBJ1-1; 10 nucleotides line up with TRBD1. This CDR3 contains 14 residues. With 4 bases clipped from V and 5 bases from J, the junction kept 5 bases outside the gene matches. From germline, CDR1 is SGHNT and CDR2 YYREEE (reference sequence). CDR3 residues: CASSKGQGGTEAFF. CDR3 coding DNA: TGTGCCAGCAGCAAAGGACAGGGGGGGACTGAAGCTTTCTTT.

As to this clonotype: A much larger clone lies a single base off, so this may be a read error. CDR3 coding DNA: TGTGCCTGCAGTTCCGGACAGCCGAATTCACCCCTCCACTTT. Protein: CACSSGQPNSPLHF. The chain links TRBV12-3 or TRBV12-4 to TRBJ1-6; D is perhaps TRBD1 (6 bases). This CDR3 is built from 14 residues.

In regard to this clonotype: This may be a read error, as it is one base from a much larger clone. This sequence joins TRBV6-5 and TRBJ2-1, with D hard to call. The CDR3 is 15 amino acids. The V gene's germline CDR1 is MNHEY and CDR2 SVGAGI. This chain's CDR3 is CAGSYSGYSYNEQFF. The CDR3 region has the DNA TGTGCCGGCAGTTACTCTGGGTACTCCTACAATGAGCAGTTCTTC.

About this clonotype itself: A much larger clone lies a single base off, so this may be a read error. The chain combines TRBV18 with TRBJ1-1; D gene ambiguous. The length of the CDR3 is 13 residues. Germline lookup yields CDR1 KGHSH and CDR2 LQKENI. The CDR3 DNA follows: TGTGCCAACTCACCAGGAGGGCTCACTGAAGCTTTCTTT. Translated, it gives CANSPGGLTEAFF.

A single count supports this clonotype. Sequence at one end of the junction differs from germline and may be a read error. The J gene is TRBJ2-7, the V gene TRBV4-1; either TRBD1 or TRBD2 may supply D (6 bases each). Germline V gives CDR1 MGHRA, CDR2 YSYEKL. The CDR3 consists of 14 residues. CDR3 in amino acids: CVSSPFRGPYEQYF. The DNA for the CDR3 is TGCGTCAGCAGCCCCTTTCGGGGGCCCTACGAGCAGTACTTC.

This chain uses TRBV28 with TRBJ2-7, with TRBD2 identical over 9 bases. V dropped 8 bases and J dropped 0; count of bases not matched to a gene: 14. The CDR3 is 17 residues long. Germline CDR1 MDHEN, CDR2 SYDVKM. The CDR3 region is CASANPLAGRSSYEQYF. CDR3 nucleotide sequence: TGTGCCAGCGCAAACCCACTAGCGGGCCGAAGCTCCTACGAGCAGTACTTC.

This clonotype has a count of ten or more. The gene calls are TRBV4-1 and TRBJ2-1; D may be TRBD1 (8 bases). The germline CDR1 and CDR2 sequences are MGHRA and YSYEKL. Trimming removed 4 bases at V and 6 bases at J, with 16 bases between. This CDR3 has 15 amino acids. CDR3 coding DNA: TGCGCCAGCAGCCCAAACAGGGGGGGGGCCAATGAGCAGTTCTTC. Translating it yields CASSPNRGGANEQFF.

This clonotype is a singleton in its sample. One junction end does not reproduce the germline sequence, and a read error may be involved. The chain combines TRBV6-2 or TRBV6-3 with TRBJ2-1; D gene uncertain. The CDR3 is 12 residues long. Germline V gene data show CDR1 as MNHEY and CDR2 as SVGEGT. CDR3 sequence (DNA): TGTGCCAGCAGCTCGCTGGGCAATGAGCAGTCCTTC. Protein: CASSSLGNEQSF.

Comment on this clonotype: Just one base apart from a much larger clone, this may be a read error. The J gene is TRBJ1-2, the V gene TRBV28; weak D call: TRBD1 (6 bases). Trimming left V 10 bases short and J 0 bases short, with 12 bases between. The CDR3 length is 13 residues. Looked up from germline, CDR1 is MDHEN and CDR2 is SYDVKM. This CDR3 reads CANSAGANYGYTF. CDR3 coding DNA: TGTGCCAACAGCGCAGGGGCTAACTATGGCTACACCTTC.

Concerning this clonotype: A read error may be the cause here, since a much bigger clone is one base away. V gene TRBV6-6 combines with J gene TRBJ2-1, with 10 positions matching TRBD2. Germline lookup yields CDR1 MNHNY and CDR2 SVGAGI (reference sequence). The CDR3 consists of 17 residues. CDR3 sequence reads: CDSSRLGLAGAYNEQFF. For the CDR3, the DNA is TGTGACAGCAGTCGGTTAGGGCTAGCGGGAGCTTACAATGAGCAGTTCTTC.

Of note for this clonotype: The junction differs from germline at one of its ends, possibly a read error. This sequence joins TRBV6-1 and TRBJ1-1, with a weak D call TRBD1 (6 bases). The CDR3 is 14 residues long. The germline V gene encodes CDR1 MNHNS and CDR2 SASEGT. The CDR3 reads CVSSEWRGNTEAFF. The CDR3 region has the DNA TGTGTCAGCAGTGAGTGGAGGGGGAACACTGAAGCTTTCTTC.

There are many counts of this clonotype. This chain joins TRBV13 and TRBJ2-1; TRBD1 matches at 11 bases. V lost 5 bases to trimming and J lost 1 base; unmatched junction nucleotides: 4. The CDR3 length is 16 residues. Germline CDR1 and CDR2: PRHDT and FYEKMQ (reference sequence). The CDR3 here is CASSLGTGGSYNEQFF. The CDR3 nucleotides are TGTGCCAGCAGCCTTGGGACAGGGGGGTCCTACAATGAGCAGTTCTTC.

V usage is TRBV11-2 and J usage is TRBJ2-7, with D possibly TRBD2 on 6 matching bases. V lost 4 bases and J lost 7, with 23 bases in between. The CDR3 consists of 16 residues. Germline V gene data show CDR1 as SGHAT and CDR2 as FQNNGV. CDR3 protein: CASSSARGYAPCEQYF. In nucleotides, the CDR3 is TGTGCCAGCAGCTCTGCCCGGGGGTATGCCCCTTGTGAGCAGTACTTC.

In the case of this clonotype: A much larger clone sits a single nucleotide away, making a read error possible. The DNA for the CDR3 is TGTGCCAGCAGATCCGACAGAACCGGGGTCCAGCATTTT. Translated, it gives CASRSDRTGVQHF. V and J are TRBV28 and TRBJ1-5; possibly TRBD1 for D (5 bases). CDR1 is MDHEN and CDR2 is SYDVKM in the germline V gene. This CDR3 has 13 amino acids. V lost 6 bases and J 12 bases, leaving 18 bases between the germline ends.